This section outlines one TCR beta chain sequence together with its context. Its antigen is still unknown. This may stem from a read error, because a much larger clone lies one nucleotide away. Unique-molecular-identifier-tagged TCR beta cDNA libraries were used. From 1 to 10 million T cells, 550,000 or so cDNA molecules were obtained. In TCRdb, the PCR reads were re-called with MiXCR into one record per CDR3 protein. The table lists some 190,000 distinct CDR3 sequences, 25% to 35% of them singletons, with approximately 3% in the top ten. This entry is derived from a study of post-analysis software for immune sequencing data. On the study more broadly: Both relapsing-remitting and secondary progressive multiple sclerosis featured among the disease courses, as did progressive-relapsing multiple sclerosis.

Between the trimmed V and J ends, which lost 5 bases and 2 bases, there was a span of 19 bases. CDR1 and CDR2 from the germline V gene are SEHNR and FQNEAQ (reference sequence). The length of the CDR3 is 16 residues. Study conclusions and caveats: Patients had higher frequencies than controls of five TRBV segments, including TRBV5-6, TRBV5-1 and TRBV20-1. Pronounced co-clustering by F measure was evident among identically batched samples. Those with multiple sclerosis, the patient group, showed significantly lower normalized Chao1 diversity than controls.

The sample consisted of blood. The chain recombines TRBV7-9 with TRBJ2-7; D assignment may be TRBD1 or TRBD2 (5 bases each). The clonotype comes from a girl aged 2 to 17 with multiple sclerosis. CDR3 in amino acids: CASSHHRTYTPYEQYF. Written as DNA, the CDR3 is TGTGCCAGCAGCCATCACAGGACTTACACGCCCTACGAGCAGTACTTC.